The clone carrying this TCR beta chain was counted a few times. CDR3 length: 16 residues. Looked up from germline, CDR1 is SGHTS and CDR2 is YDEGEE. The V end lost 4 bases, the J end lost 4 bases, and 20 bases lay between the germline ends. This record comes from a study of T cells in Graves' hyperthyroidism and ophthalmopathy. TCR beta CDR3 regions were amplified from RNA transcripts. HTBI primers drove first-round RT-PCR of the TCR CDR3. TCRdb used MiXCR to reprocess the multiplex PCR reads, holding one entry per CDR3 protein. The sample includes fewer than 450,000 distinct CDR3 sequences, about 18% of them seen just once.

The source of this sequence is a woman in her twenties or thirties with Graves' hyperthyroidism that later progressed to Graves' ophthalmopathy. V is TRBV5-8 and J is TRBJ1-1; tentative D call: TRBD1 (6 bases). Sequenced material: blood. Written as DNA, the CDR3 is TGTGCCAGCAGCACGACTCCCAGGGGATGGCCCACTGAAGCTTTCTTT. It is translated as CASSTTPRGWPTEAFF.